This T cell receptor beta chain was recovered during a study of glioma-infiltrating T cells after dendritic cell vaccination. Clones were sequenced by immunoSEQ multiplex PCR, and TCRdb holds only the in-frame ones, with some missing. The data contain roughly 80,000 clones, about nine tenths of them singletons. This sample's time point: after dendritic cell vaccination, including at tumor progression/relapse. About this clone: Its antigen is unknown.

The study's findings and limits: Longer survival after dendritic cell vaccination followed higher pretreatment TIL content. Higher TCR clonality did not directly relate to longer survival.

V gave up 4 bases and J gave up 4 bases, with 17 bases separating them. CDR1 and CDR2 (germline): MNHEY, SMNVEV (reference sequence). This CDR3 has 15 residues. The TCR comes from a human donor with glioblastoma. Source: blood, taken after dendritic cell vaccination. The chain links TRBV27 to TRBJ2-7, with D maybe TRBD2 (6 bases). In nucleotides, the CDR3 is TGTGCCAGCAGTTCCTTCCGTGGAGGGAGGTACGAGCAGTACTTC. Translated, it gives CASSSFRGGRYEQYF.